This T cell receptor (beta chain) stems from a study of Graves' ophthalmopathy and Graves' hyperthyroidism. Germline lookup yields CDR1 MDHEN and CDR2 SYDVKM. The ends were cut back, 5 bases at V and 5 bases at J, with 18 bases in the middle. This CDR3 is built from 15 residues. Amplified material comprised TCR beta CDR3 regions derived from RNA transcripts. RT-PCR with HTBI primers came first, then second-round multiplex PCR. TCRdb re-analysed the multiplex PCR reads in MiXCR, keeping a single row per CDR3 protein. The sample consists of approximately 460,000 distinct CDR3 sequences, around 14% of them appearing once. The authors diagnosed from clinical symptoms, serum thyroxine, TRAb, thyroid ultrasound and orbital computed tomography.

Specimen: blood. The chain carries TRBV28 and TRBJ1-2; a possible D gene is TRBD1 (6 bases). The receptor's source is a woman between 25 and 40 years old with Graves' ophthalmopathy. This CDR3 is CASSPTRGSAYGYTF. CDR3 DNA: TGTGCCAGCAGTCCCACCAGGGGCTCTGCTTATGGCTACACCTTC.